This T cell receptor (beta chain) is from a study of memory CD4+ T cells and cytomegalovirus serostatus (dated by TCRdb to about 2019). Regarding the complete study: The roughly 35 healthy Belgian adults in the cohort included 9 who were CMV seropositive and approximately 24 who were CMV seronegative. To replicate a published TCR-based CMV serostatus classifier, the study sequenced CD4+ memory TCRbeta repertoires from a Belgian cohort whose cytomegalovirus serostatus was known. Overall study results and their limits: Only CD4+CD45RO+ memory cells were sequenced, unlike the original study, which covered naive and memory CD4+ and CD8+ populations. CMV serostatus prediction reached a median bootstrapped AUC of 0.95 with the original framework and 0.85 to 0.91 with a US-trained random forest. On the Belgian cohort, the classifier built on the original framework reached a median bootstrapped AUC of about 0.95, with a 95% CI of 0.76-1.00. Of 164 previously reported CMV-associated TCRbeta sequences, approximately 70 appeared in the CD4+ memory repertoires, each in one to five individuals. The results were interpreted as suggesting that the CMV-associated TCR signature is largely present in the CD4+ memory repertoire.

As to this clone: This clone's antigen is unknown. Qualities for individual bases were not recorded, and no much larger clone is one base off.

A FACSAria II was used to sort memory CD4+ T cells, defined as single viable CD3+CD4+CD8-CD45RO+ cells. CMV serostatus was determined with a Roche Elecsys assay detecting serum IgG against CMV pp150, pp28, p38 and p52. After thawing, total CD4+ T cells were enriched by positive selection with CD4 magnetic microbeads. The samples came from a different study that was designed specifically to examine the CD4+ T cell memory repertoire. Peripheral blood mononuclear cells were isolated and cryopreserved following standard operating procedures; serum was stored at -80 °C. The staining used CD3-PerCP (BW264/56), CD4-APC (RPA-T4), CD45RO-PE (UCHT1) and CD8-Pacific Orange (3B5) antibodies, and Sytox blue was used to exclude non-viable cells. Genomic DNA was extracted from sorted cells with the Quick-DNA Microprep Kit. TCRbeta DNA was amplified with the immunoSEQ hsTCRbeta kit following the manufacturer's protocol. An Illumina MiSeq instrument was used to sequence the TCRbeta libraries. On the study's bioinformatics: Removing out-of-frame sequences left 2 million to 2.5 million distinct TCRbeta sequences, an average of about 73,000 per individual. Each individual was scored by the count of 164 previously reported CMV-associated TCRbeta sequences and the total productive distinct TCRbeta count. A beta-binomial model was reimplemented in Python, and random forests from scikit-learn, run with default parameters, were trained on data from the US cohort. Classifier performance on the Belgian cohort was summarized as median AUC with percentile confidence intervals calculated over 10,000 bootstrap iterations. TCRdb's version of the immuneACCESS table is confined to in-frame rearrangements and falls short of the full clone set. An unresolved V gene accounts for under half of the shortfall where checked; the remainder is of unknown origin. Clone size and V and J calls were adopted from that table, with D and trimming inferred from the DNA. This sample has around 60,000 clones in its table, and approximately 81% of those were observed once. The top ten clones comprise about 0.5% of the sample.

The CDR3 has 15 amino acids, counting the end cysteine and phenylalanine. Of all the DNA, just the CDR3 is kept, 45 bases in frame from base 1. CDR1 and CDR2, looked up from the germline V gene, are MNHEY and SVGAGI. Clipping removes 6 bases from V and 1 base from J, with 6 as the unmatched junction base count. The sequenced sample was memory CD4+ T cells from blood. This sequence originates from an adult in good health and CMV-seronegative. Some clones in this sample may be carry-over from other donors' samples. Recombination connected TRBV6-5 to TRBJ2-3, with 8 central nucleotides matching TRBD1. The encoded CDR3 is CASRPGQGRTDTQYF. In nucleotides, the sequence is TGTGCCAGCAGACCCGGACAGGGACGCACAGATACGCAGTATTTT.